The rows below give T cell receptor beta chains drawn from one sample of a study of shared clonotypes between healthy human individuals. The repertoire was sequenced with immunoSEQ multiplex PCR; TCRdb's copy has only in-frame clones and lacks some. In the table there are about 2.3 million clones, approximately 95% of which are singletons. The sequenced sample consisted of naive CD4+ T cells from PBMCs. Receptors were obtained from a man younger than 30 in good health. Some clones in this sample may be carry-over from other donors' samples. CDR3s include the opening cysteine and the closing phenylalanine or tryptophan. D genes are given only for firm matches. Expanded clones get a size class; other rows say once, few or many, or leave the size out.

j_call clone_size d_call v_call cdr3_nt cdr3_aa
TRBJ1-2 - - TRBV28 TGTGCCAGCAGTTTACCCGACCCAAGCCCCTATGGCTACACCTTC CASSLPDPSPYGYTF
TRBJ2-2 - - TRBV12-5 TGTGCTAGTGGTTTGGGGTCGGGGACCGGGGAGCTGTTTTTT CASGLGSGTGELFF
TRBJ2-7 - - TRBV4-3 TGCGCCAGCAGCCAAGCGGCGGCCGTCAATCTTCTAAGCTCCTACGAGCAGTACTTC CASSQAAAVNLLSSYEQYF
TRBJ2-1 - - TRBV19 TGTGCCAGTAGCGTCAAAAGGGATGAACGACCCTACAATGAGCAGTTCTTC CASSVKRDERPYNEQFF
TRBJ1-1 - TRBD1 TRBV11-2 TGTGCCAGCAGCAGTACATCAATTGGGACAGAGAACACTGAAGCTTTCTTT CASSSTSIGTENTEAFF
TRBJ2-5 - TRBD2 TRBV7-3 TGTGCCAGCAGCTCCAGCGGGACGGAGACCCAGTACTTC CASSSSGTETQYF
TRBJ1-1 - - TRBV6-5 TGTGCCAGCAGTCTTAACAGGGCACTGAACACTGAAGCTTTCTTT CASSLNRALNTEAFF
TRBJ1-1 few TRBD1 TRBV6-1 TGTGCCAGCAGGTCCCGGGACAGCTTGAACACTGAAGCTTTCTTT CASRSRDSLNTEAFF
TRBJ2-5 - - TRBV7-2 TGTGCCAGCAGCTTAGCAGGGGGGGAGACCCAGTACTTC CASSLAGGETQYF
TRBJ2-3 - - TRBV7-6 TGTGCCAGCAGCTTACTTGCAGCGATCACAGATACGCAGTATTTT CASSLLAAITDTQYF
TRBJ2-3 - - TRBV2 TGTGCCAGCAGTAGGTTTCGGCAGGTACCAGATACGCAGTATTTT CASSRFRQVPDTQYF
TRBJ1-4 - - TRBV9 TGTGCCAGCAGCGTAGATGGCAGAAATGAAAAACTGTTTTTT CASSVDGRNEKLFF
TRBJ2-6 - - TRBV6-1 TGTGCCAGCAAGGCCCAGAGCTCTGGGGCCAACGTCCTGACTTTC CASKAQSSGANVLTF
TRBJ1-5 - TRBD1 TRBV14 TGTGCCAGCAGCCAAGATTCTACCGCGGGGTGTGGGACAGACGATCAGCCCCAGCATTTT CASSQDSTAGCGTDDQPQHF
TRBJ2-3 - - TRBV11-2 TGTGCCAGCAGCTTAGTCACAGATACGCAGTATTTT CASSLVTDTQYF
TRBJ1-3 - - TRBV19 TGTGCCAGTAGTGGTGATGGGATCGGCGGCACCATATATTTT CASSGDGIGGTIYF
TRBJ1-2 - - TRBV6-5 TGTGCCAGCAGTTACTCGTCCGGCGGCTACACCTTC CASSYSSGGYTF
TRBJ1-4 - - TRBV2 TGTGCCAACACAAAGGGGGGGATGAACGAAAAACTGTTTTTT CANTKGGMNEKLFF
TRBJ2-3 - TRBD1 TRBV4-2 TGTGCCAGCAGCCACCGGGGACAGAAGAACACAGATACGCAGTATTTT CASSHRGQKNTDTQYF
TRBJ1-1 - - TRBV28 TGTGCCATCGGGGGCCCAAAGACTGAAGCTTTCTTT CAIGGPKTEAFF
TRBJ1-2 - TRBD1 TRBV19 TGTGCCAGTAGTATCTTGATCGGGACAGGGGTCTCAAAGTTC CASSILIGTGVSKF
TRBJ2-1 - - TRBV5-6 TGTGCCAGCAGCTTGGTCGGGGTCGCCCAATATGAGCAGTTCTTC CASSLVGVAQYEQFF
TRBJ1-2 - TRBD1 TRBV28 TGTGCCAGCAGCTGGGGCGGGGACAGGGTCTATGGCTACACCTTC CASSWGGDRVYGYTF
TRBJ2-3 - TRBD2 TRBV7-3 TGTGCCAGCAGCTCCCCTTCAGGACTAGCGGGAGATACGCAGTATTTT CASSSPSGLAGDTQYF
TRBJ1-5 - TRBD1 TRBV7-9 TGTGCCAGCAGCTTCACAGGGGGCAATCAGCCCCAGCATTTT CASSFTGGNQPQHF
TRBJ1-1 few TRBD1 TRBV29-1 TGCAGCGTTTGGGAACAGGGGGCAAACACTGAAGCTTTCTTT CSVWEQGANTEAFF
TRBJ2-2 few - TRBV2 TGTGCCAGCAGTGTGAGCGGGGAGCTGTTTTTT CASSVSGELFF
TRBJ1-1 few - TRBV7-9 TGTGCCAGCAGCTCCATGGACAGAAAGAACACTGAAGCTTTCTTT CASSSMDRKNTEAFF
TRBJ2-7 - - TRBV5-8 TGTGCCAGCAGCTTGGGACTAGGGACGGGCGAGCAGTACTTC CASSLGLGTGEQYF
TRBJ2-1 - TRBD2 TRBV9 TGTGCCAGCAGCGTTTCCGGGACTAGCGGGAGTAGTGAGCAGTTCTTC CASSVSGTSGSSEQFF
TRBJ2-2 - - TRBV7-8 TGTGCCAGCACTCCCGAGTGGGGGCGCGACACCGGGGAGCTGTTTTTT CASTPEWGRDTGELFF
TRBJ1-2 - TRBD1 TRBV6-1 TGTGCCAGCGAATCGACAGGGACCTATGGCTACACCTTC CASESTGTYGYTF
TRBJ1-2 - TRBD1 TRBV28 TGTGCCAGCAGTTCACAGGGGGTGGGAAACTATGGCTACACCTTC CASSSQGVGNYGYTF
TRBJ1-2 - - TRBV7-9 TGTGCCAGCAGCTTGGGCGACTATGGCTACACCTTC CASSLGDYGYTF
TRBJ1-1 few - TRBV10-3 TGTGCCATCAGTGTGTCGGGGGGCACTGAAGCTTTCTTT CAISVSGGTEAFF
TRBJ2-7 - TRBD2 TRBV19 TGTGCCAGTAGTAGGCGGGAGGGAATCTACGAGCAGTACTTC CASSRREGIYEQYF
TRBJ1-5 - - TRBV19 TGTGCCAGTGCGGCGGGGGGAGCATCTCAGCCCCAGCATTTT CASAAGGASQPQHF
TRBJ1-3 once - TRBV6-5 TGTGCCAGCAGGGGGGGGGCTGGAAACACCATATATTTT CASRGGAGNTIYF
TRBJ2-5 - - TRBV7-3 TGTGCCAGCAGCTTAATAGGGGAGACCCAGTACTTC CASSLIGETQYF
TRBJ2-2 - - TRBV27 TGTGCCAGCAGTTTTCGAGGGACCGGGGAGCTGTTTTTT CASSFRGTGELFF
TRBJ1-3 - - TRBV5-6 TGTGCCAGCAGCTTGGTTGCCGCTGGAAACACCATATATTTT CASSLVAAGNTIYF
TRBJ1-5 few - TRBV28 TGTGCCAGCAGTTTGATTCGGCAGAATCAGCCCCAGCATTTT CASSLIRQNQPQHF
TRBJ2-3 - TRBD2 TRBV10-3 TGTGCCATCAGTTCGACTAGCGGGAGGGCCGGCGGCACAGATACGCAGTATTTT CAISSTSGRAGGTDTQYF
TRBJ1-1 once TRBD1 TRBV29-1 TGCAGCGTAAGACGTCCAGGGGGGGGCACTGAAGCTTTCTTT CSVRRPGGGTEAFF
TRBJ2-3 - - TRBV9 TGTGCCAGCAGCGTAGCTCTCTATAAAGATACGCAGTATTTT CASSVALYKDTQYF
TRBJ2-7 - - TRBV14 TGTGCCAGCAGCCAGGGCGTATTCAGGGAGTACTTC CASSQGVFREYF